Each of the 11 T cell receptor beta chains below was sequenced from the same sample in a study of a mutant IDH1 vaccine in newly diagnosed glioma. The protocol was immunoSEQ multiplex PCR, while the TCRdb copy is restricted to in-frame clones and leaves out a portion. The repertoire includes tens of thousands of clones, approximately 83% of them detected once, and approximately 8% sits in the top ten. Described time point: baseline, week 1 (first vaccination visit). Treatment of the sample: pre-vaccination baseline after standard-of-care therapy. Sequencing used PBMCs, obtained from a glioma patient treated with radiotherapy, temozolomide or both. The receptors stem from a woman in her fifties or sixties with glioma.

The V and J genes are TRBV7-9 and TRBJ2-1; D is unresolved. This CDR3 is built from 12 residues. Germline CDR1 SEHNR, CDR2 FQNEAQ (reference sequence). The V end lost 2 bases, the J end lost 9 bases, and 8 bases lay between the germline ends. CDR3 DNA sequence: TGTGCCAGCAGCTTATCACGAGGTGAGCAGTTCTTC. Amino acids: CASSLSRGEQFF.

The chain couples TRBV4-3 to TRBJ1-2; D is uncertain. The CDR3 loop spans 14 amino acids. Per the germline V gene, CDR1 is LGHNA and CDR2 is YSLEER. Trimming removed 5 bases from V and 6 bases from J, with 16 bases in between. The CDR3 loop is CASSVNPGYDGYTF. DNA for the CDR3: TGCGCCAGCAGCGTCAATCCGGGGTATGATGGCTACACCTTC.

J is TRBJ2-1 and V is TRBV7-6; D call uncertain. The V gene lost 2 bases and the J gene lost 9 bases, with 14 bases spanning the gap. Germline lookup yields CDR1 SGHVS and CDR2 FNYEAQ. This CDR3 contains 14 residues. The CDR3: CASSLIWRGSEQFF. Here the CDR3 DNA reads TGTGCCAGCAGCTTAATCTGGCGTGGCAGTGAGCAGTTCTTC. Drawing the rest from reference TRBV7-6 and TRBJ2-1, the complete variable domain is GAGVSQSPRYKVTKRGQDVALRCDPISGHVSLYWYRQALGQGPEFLTYFNYEAQQDKSGLPNDRFSAERPEGSISTLTIQRTEQRDSAMYRCASSLIWRGSEQFFGPGTRLTVL.

The rearrangement joins TRBV5-4 to TRBJ1-2; TRBD1 matches 7 bases. This CDR3 spans 13 amino acids. CDR1 and CDR2 (germline): SGHNT, YYREEE (reference sequence). Trimming took 5 bases from V and 2 from J; bases not matched to a gene: 3. This CDR3 is CASSQTGNYGYTF. The CDR3 DNA follows: TGTGCCAGCAGTCAGACAGGGAACTATGGCTACACCTTC.

The chain links TRBV18 to TRBJ2-5, with D perhaps matching TRBD2 (5 bases). Germline CDR1 and CDR2: KGHSH and LQKENI. V was shortened by 0 bases and J by 2 bases, with 10 bases between the two germline ends. The CDR3 covers 15 residues. CDR3 nucleotide sequence: TGTGCCAGCTCACCACCGGGCGGGCGACAAGAGACCCAGTACTTC. This codes for CASSPPGGRQETQYF.

This chain links TRBV5-4 with TRBJ2-5; D is undetermined. V was cut by 4 bases and J by 2 bases, with 9 bases left in between. Germline values: CDR1 SGHNT, CDR2 YYREEE (reference sequence). The CDR3 runs to 13 residues. Written as DNA, the CDR3 is TGTGCCAGCAGCCATCAGGTACAAGAGACCCAGTACTTC. This codes for CASSHQVQETQYF.

V gene TRBV5-4 combines with J gene TRBJ2-7; 8 nucleotides match TRBD2. Looked up from germline, CDR1 is SGHNT and CDR2 is YYREEE (reference sequence). The CDR3 contains 17 residues. J was trimmed by 3 bases and V by 4 bases; bases with no gene match: 15. CDR3 amino acids: CASSLHHQRGGLYEQYF. CDR3 in DNA: TGTGCCAGCAGCCTACACCACCAACGGGGGGGCCTCTACGAGCAGTACTTC.

The chain has TRBV7-9 and TRBJ1-5, with D uncertain. CDR3 size: 15 residues. Germline V CDR1 and CDR2: SEHNR, FQNEAQ (reference sequence). Trimming left V 1 base short and J 4 bases short, with 11 bases between. CDR3 coding DNA: TGTGCCAGCAGCTTAGAGGGTCAGCTAAATCAGCCCCAGCATTTT. Amino acids: CASSLEGQLNQPQHF.

This clone has only one observation. The rearrangement joins TRBV5-1 to TRBJ1-2; TRBD1 matches 8 bases. Germline loops: CDR1 SGHRS, CDR2 YFSETQ. The CDR3 extends over 14 amino acids. The ends lost 4 bases at V and 7 bases at J; junction bases unmatched: 9. CDR3 nucleotide sequence: TGCGCCAGCAGCACGGCTCCAGGGGGCCCTGGCTACACCTTC. Amino acids: CASSTAPGGPGYTF.

This clone was detected only a few times. The chain uses TRBV5-8 and TRBJ1-1; D gene unclear. The CDR3 extends over 12 amino acids. Per germline, CDR1 SGHTS and CDR2 YDEGEE. The ends were cut back, 0 bases at V and 9 bases at J, with 9 bases in the middle. CDR3 DNA: TGTGCCAGCAGCTTGGATCGTTCCAAAGCTTTCTTT. It specifies CASSLDRSKAFF.

The CDR3 sequence: CASSPGTGQWRQPQHF. The DNA of the CDR3 is TGCGCCAGCAGCCCCGGGACAGGGCAGTGGAGGCAGCCCCAGCATTTT. The genes are TRBV5-1 and TRBJ1-5; the match to TRBD1 covers 9 bases. Germline V lookup: CDR1 SGHRS, CDR2 YFSETQ. The CDR3 is made up of 16 amino acids. Germline trimming cut 4 bases from V and 7 bases from J; bases unmatched to any gene: 12.